A single sample is the source of the 30 T cell receptor beta chains below, sequenced in a study of blood T cell repertoires in COVID-19. Sequencing was performed with immunoSEQ multiplex PCR; in TCRdb, only in-frame clones are kept and a portion is missing. Of some 150,000 clones listed, over 75% are singletons. What was sequenced was PBMCs or T cells enriched from blood (not recorded which). The receptors shown here come from a young woman with acute COVID-19.

The rearrangement uses TRBV28 and TRBJ1-4; TRBD1 aligns across 12 bases. The CDR3 spans 15 residues. Trimming removed 2 bases from V and 8 bases from J; junction bases left unmatched: 3. In germline, CDR1 is MDHEN, CDR2 SYDVKM. CDR3 protein: CASSLGTGGVEKLFF. Written as DNA, the CDR3 is TGTGCCAGCAGTTTAGGGACAGGGGGCGTAGAAAAACTGTTTTTT.

The chain couples TRBV27 to TRBJ2-7; 10 bases fit TRBD2. CDR1 and CDR2 from the germline V gene are MNHEY and SMNVEV (reference sequence). CDR3 length: 15 amino acids. The V segment lost 2 bases and the J segment 5 bases; nucleotides outside the gene matches: 6. CDR3 residues: CASSLTSGIDDEQYF. The CDR3 bases are TGTGCCAGCAGTTTAACTAGCGGGATAGATGACGAGCAGTACTTC.

The J gene is TRBJ1-5, the V gene TRBV4-1; unclear D gene. V shed 1 base and J shed 0 bases, with 10 bases lying between them. From germline, CDR1 is MGHRA and CDR2 YSYEKL. The CDR3 runs to 16 residues. CDR3 coding DNA: TGCGCCAGCAGCCAAGTTGGCGGACTTAGCAATCAGCCCCAGCATTTT. It codes for CASSQVGGLSNQPQHF.

The V gene is TRBV7-2, the J gene TRBJ1-1; D is undetermined. CDR3 length: 15 residues. The ends were cut back, 0 bases at V and 2 bases at J, with 10 bases in the middle. The V gene's germline CDR1 is SGHTA and CDR2 FQGNSA. The DNA of the CDR3 is TGTGCCAGCAGCTTAGCGAGACACTCTAACACTGAAGCTTTCTTT. This encodes CASSLARHSNTEAFF.

The V and J genes are TRBV28 and TRBJ2-2; D gene uncertain. From germline, CDR1 is MDHEN and CDR2 SYDVKM. Trimming removed 1 base at V and 3 bases at J, with 12 bases between. CDR3 size: 16 residues. The CDR3 coding sequence is TGTGCCAGCAGTTTATATCCTAGTTCGCACACCGGGGAGCTGTTTTTT. It encodes CASSLYPSSHTGELFF.

The chain couples TRBV27 to TRBJ2-1, with D hard to call. The V and J ends lost 2 bases and 0 bases respectively, with 11 bases between them. The CDR3 has 16 residues. Germline V gene lookup returns CDR1 MNHEY and CDR2 SMNVEV (reference sequence). CDR3 sequence (DNA): TGTGCCAGCAGTTTAGTTGGTAGAAGCTCCTACAATGAGCAGTTCTTC. This codes for CASSLVGRSSYNEQFF.

The genes are TRBV2 and TRBJ1-2, with D tentatively TRBD1 (6 bases). Trimming removed 3 bases from V and 7 bases from J, with 21 bases in between. The CDR3 runs 16 residues. CDR1 SNHLY and CDR2 FYNNEI come from the germline V gene. CDR3 nucleotides: TGTGCCAGCAGTGATCGAGGGGGTTCGCTCGGCGGTGGCTACACCTTC. It specifies CASSDRGGSLGGGYTF.

As DNA, the CDR3 is TGTGCCAGCACCCCCGCCAGGCAGGGGAGAATGAACACTGAAGCTTTCTTT. Protein: CASTPARQGRMNTEAFF. The chain uses TRBV3-1 (or the pseudogene TRBV3-2) and TRBJ1-1; possibly TRBD1 for D (6 bases). The CDR3 has 17 amino acids. Between the trimmed V and J ends, which lost 7 bases and 0 bases, there was a span of 21 bases. The germline V gene has CDR1 LGHDT and CDR2 YNNKEL (reference sequence).

This sequence joins TRBV3-1 (or the pseudogene TRBV3-2) and TRBJ2-3, with 11 bases fitting TRBD2. The ends lost 3 bases at V and 5 bases at J; junction bases unmatched: 10. Per germline, CDR1 LGHDT and CDR2 YNNKEL (reference sequence). This CDR3 comprises 17 residues. Here the CDR3 reads CASSQPLAGGPGDTQYF. The CDR3 bases are TGTGCCAGCAGCCAGCCTTTAGCGGGAGGGCCGGGAGATACGCAGTATTTT.

V usage is TRBV29-1 and J usage is TRBJ2-1, with 9 bases fitting TRBD2. Germline lookup yields CDR1 SQVTM and CDR2 ANQGSEA. The CDR3 totals 13 residues. J lost 7 bases, V lost 6 bases, and 7 bases had no gene match. The CDR3 here is CSVAGTSTNEQFF. The CDR3 DNA sequence: TGCAGCGTCGCCGGGACTAGCACGAATGAGCAGTTCTTC.

The CDR3 DNA sequence: TGTGCCAGCAGTTTCGGGACAGGGGGCAGCTACACCTTC. It is translated as CASSFGTGGSYTF. The chain carries TRBV6-5 and TRBJ1-2; the match to TRBD1 covers 12 bases. In germline, CDR1 is MNHEY, CDR2 SVGAGI. This CDR3 is 13 amino acids long. V lost 4 bases and J lost 9; bases outside the gene matches: 3.

The genes are TRBV2 and TRBJ1-4; tentatively, D is TRBD1 (6 bases). Germline V lookup: CDR1 SNHLY, CDR2 FYNNEI. This CDR3 comprises 16 residues. The germline V and J ends were trimmed by 7 bases and 8 bases, with 23 bases remaining between them. As DNA, the CDR3 is TGTGCCAGCACCCTCAATCTGGGGGCCGCTGGGGAAAAACTGTTTTTT. Residues: CASTLNLGAAGEKLFF.

Points on this clone: This specimen includes other DNA sequences encoding the same CDR3. The chain carries TRBV28 and TRBJ1-5; 7 nucleotides align to TRBD1. V lost 5 bases, J lost 7 bases, and 2 bases stayed unmatched. This CDR3 has 12 amino acids. Germline V gene sequence: CDR1 MDHEN, CDR2 SYDVKM. DNA of the CDR3: TGTGCCAGCAGTACACAGGGGCAGCCCCAGCATTTT. This codes for CASSTQGQPQHF.

The chain combines TRBV5-6 with TRBJ1-2; D remains ambiguous. The CDR3 length is 14 residues. CDR1 and CDR2 from the germline V gene are SGHDT and YYEEEE. Trimming cost V 0 bases and J 3 bases, with 9 bases left between them. The CDR3 sequence: CASSLAQADYGYTF. The CDR3, as DNA: TGTGCCAGCAGCTTGGCCCAGGCAGACTATGGCTACACCTTC. Full variable domain (rest looked up from reference TRBV5-6 and TRBJ1-2): DAGVTQSPTHLIKTRGQQVTLRCSPKSGHDTVSWYQQALGQGPQFIFQYYEEEERQRGNFPDRFSGHQFPNYSSELNVNALLLGDSALYLCASSLAQADYGYTFGSGTRLTVV.

J is TRBJ2-5 and V is TRBV4-2, with 10 bases matching TRBD1. Trimming cost V 0 bases and J 5 bases; bases outside gene matches: 18. The germline gives CDR1 LGHNA, CDR2 YNFKEQ. The CDR3 contains 20 residues. Here the CDR3 DNA reads TGTGCCAGCAGCCAAGATCAGCTTCGGGCAAAGGACAGGGGGGGCGAGACCCAGTACTTC. This codes for CASSQDQLRAKDRGGETQYF.

The chain is built from TRBV7-6 and TRBJ1-3; 8 nucleotides match TRBD1. The V and J ends lost 3 bases and 7 bases, in that order; junction bases with no gene match: 5. Germline V gene lookup returns CDR1 SGHVS and CDR2 FNYEAQ. This CDR3 is built from 14 residues. CDR3 sequence: CASSLDRAGNTIYF. CDR3 in DNA: TGTGCCAGCAGCTTGGACAGGGCAGGGAACACCATATATTTT.

This clone was observed a few times. The V gene is TRBV5-8, the J gene TRBJ2-1; D is perhaps TRBD1 (7 bases). The V end lost 1 base, the J end lost 5 bases, and 13 bases lay between the germline ends. CDR1 is SGHTS and CDR2 is YDEGEE in the germline V gene. This CDR3 region has 15 residues. As DNA, the CDR3 is TGTGCCAGCAGCTTGAGGCAGGGGGGCCACAATGAGCAGTTCTTC. This sequence encodes CASSLRQGGHNEQFF.

The CDR3 coding sequence is TGCGCCAGCAGATTGACAGAGAACACTGAAGCTTTCTTT. This translates into CASRLTENTEAFF. The J gene is TRBJ1-1, the V gene TRBV5-1, with TRBD1 as a possible D gene (5 bases). Between the trimmed V and J ends, which lost 5 bases and 1 base, there was a span of 9 bases. CDR1 SGHRS and CDR2 YFSETQ come from the germline V gene. The CDR3 covers 13 residues.

This sequence joins TRBV13 and TRBJ1-2, with 8 bases that match TRBD1. Germline loops: CDR1 PRHDT, CDR2 FYEKMQ (reference sequence). The CDR3 covers 14 residues. The V gene end was trimmed by 5 bases and the J gene end by 6 bases; junction bases not matched to a gene: 8. The CDR3: CASSNYRGWNGYTF. The CDR3 DNA reads TGTGCCAGCAGCAACTACAGGGGGTGGAATGGCTACACCTTC.

The chain links TRBV29-1 to TRBJ2-2; D is unresolved. Germline CDR1 is SQVTM and CDR2 is ANQGSEA. The CDR3 totals 12 residues. V was pared by 3 bases and J by 5 bases, with 7 bases between. The CDR3 region has the DNA TGCAGCGTTGAGCGCCTTACCGGGGAGCTGTTTTTT. It specifies CSVERLTGELFF.

The V call is TRBV18, the J call TRBJ2-1; TRBD1 matches at 7 bases. The CDR3 covers 16 residues. Germline CDR1 is KGHSH and CDR2 is LQKENI. The ends lost 3 bases at V and 8 bases at J; junction bases unmatched: 13. The CDR3 nucleotides read TGTGCCAGCTCACCGCCGTCCCGGGACAGCCCGGATGAGCAGTTCTTC. Protein: CASSPPSRDSPDEQFF.

This chain connects TRBV27 to TRBJ1-6; D is uncertain. The CDR3 length is 13 residues. V was trimmed by 5 bases and J by 13 bases, leaving 15 bases between them. Germline CDR1 MNHEY, CDR2 SMNVEV (reference sequence). CDR3 in amino acids: CASSEVTGSPLHF. DNA for the CDR3: TGTGCCAGCAGTGAGGTCACGGGGTCGCCCCTCCACTTT.

The CDR3 bases are TGCAGCGTGGTGAACACAGGGTACTACAATGAGCAGTTCTTC. Translated, it gives CSVVNTGYYNEQFF. This sequence joins TRBV29-1 and TRBJ2-1, with D possibly TRBD1 on 6 matching bases. The CDR3 is 14 amino acids. CDR1 and CDR2 (germline): SQVTM, ANQGSEA. V was pared by 6 bases and J by 3 bases, with 15 bases between.

The rearrangement joins TRBV28 to TRBJ1-2, with D possibly being TRBD1 (5 bases). CDR1 and CDR2 (germline): MDHEN, SYDVKM. CDR3 length: 12 residues. V was trimmed by 5 bases and J by 4 bases, leaving 8 bases between them. CDR3 sequence: CASSPGGYGYTF. As DNA, the CDR3 is TGTGCCAGCAGTCCCGGGGGCTATGGCTACACCTTC.

The CDR3 region has the DNA TGTGCCAGCAGACCGGGACAGGGATATCAGCCCCAGCATTTT. This sequence encodes CASRPGQGYQPQHF. The V and J genes are TRBV28 and TRBJ1-5; 9 nucleotides line up with TRBD1. V lost 6 bases and J lost 5; bases outside the gene matches: 5. The CDR3 covers 14 residues. Germline V gene sequence: CDR1 MDHEN, CDR2 SYDVKM.

V gene TRBV28 combines with J gene TRBJ2-1; 8 nucleotides agree with TRBD1. The CDR3 loop spans 20 amino acids. The V segment lost 5 bases and the J segment 6 bases; nucleotides outside the gene matches: 24. Germline V gene data show CDR1 as MDHEN and CDR2 as SYDVKM. This CDR3 is CASSPTEGGYGQGGGNEQFF. The CDR3, as DNA: TGTGCCAGCAGTCCGACGGAGGGTGGGTATGGACAGGGTGGAGGCAATGAGCAGTTCTTC.

The V call is TRBV5-4, the J call TRBJ2-3; 9 bases agree with TRBD2. CDR3 length: 16 amino acids. The junction had 8 bases not matched to a gene; V was cut back by 3 bases and J by 3 bases. Germline CDR1 and CDR2: SGHNT and YYREEE (reference sequence). CDR3 bases: TGTGCCAGCAGCTCCCAGACTAGCGGCCTTACAGATACGCAGTATTTT. Translated, it gives CASSSQTSGLTDTQYF.

The rearrangement links TRBV10-3 to TRBJ1-2; 9 nucleotides align to TRBD1. The CDR3 has 14 residues. J gave up 3 bases and V 6 bases, and 5 bases lay outside the gene matches. From germline, CDR1 is ENHRY and CDR2 SYGVKD. CDR3 in amino acids: CAIRGQGNDYGYTF. The CDR3 region has the DNA TGTGCCATCAGGGGACAGGGAAACGACTATGGCTACACCTTC.

The rearrangement uses TRBV27 and TRBJ1-2; D call uncertain. This CDR3 is built from 13 residues. Germline V lookup: CDR1 MNHEY, CDR2 SMNVEV (reference sequence). V gave up 6 bases and J gave up 2 bases, with 10 bases separating them. The DNA for the CDR3 is TGTGCCAGCAGCCCCGACATAAACTATGGCTACACCTTC. Amino acids: CASSPDINYGYTF.

The chain links TRBV5-1 to TRBJ2-5, with 8 positions matching TRBD1. Unmatched junction bases numbered 10, after V lost 1 base and J lost 5 bases. This CDR3 has 16 amino acids. The germline gives CDR1 SGHRS, CDR2 YFSETQ. As DNA, the CDR3 is TGCGCCAGCAGCTTGTCCAACGGACAGGGTGGCGAGACCCAGTACTTC. Translated: CASSLSNGQGGETQYF.